The T cell receptor (beta chain) under discussion was sequenced for a study of somatic mutations in cytotoxic T cells in rheumatoid arthritis. The CDR3 has 16 amino acids. Germline V lookup: CDR1 SNHLY, CDR2 FYNNEI. The V and J ends lost 6 bases and 8 bases, in that order; junction bases with no gene match: 16. This table comes from immunoSEQ multiplex PCR, and its TCRdb copy is limited to in-frame clones, with some not included. The repertoire consists of approximately 20,000 clones, with approximately 82% occurring once and the leading ten covering 10% to 11%. V and J are TRBV2 and TRBJ1-5; 7 bases are shared with TRBD1. The origin of this receptor is a man younger than 30 with rheumatoid arthritis. Sequenced: CD8+ T cells sorted from blood. The CDR3 here is CASSEHDDRAIEPQHF. CDR3 coding DNA: TGTGCCAGCAGCGAACACGATGACAGGGCCATAGAGCCCCAGCATTTT.